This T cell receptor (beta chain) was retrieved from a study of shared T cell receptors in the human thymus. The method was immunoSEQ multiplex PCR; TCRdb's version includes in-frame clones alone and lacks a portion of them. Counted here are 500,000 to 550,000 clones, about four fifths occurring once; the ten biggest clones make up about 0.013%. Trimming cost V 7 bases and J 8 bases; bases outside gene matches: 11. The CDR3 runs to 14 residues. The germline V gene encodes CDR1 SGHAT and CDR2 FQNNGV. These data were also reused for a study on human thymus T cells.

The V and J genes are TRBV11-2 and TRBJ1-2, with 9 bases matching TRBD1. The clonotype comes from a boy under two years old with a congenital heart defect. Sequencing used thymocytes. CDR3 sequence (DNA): TGTGCCAGCACCCTGGACAGGGGATCGTGGGGCTACACCTTC. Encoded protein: CASTLDRGSWGYTF.